The T cell receptor (beta chain) under discussion was sequenced for a study of control samples from healthy donors and cancer patients. This CDR3 region has 17 residues. V gave up 2 bases and J gave up 4 bases; unmatched junction bases: 11. Germline-derived CDR1 and CDR2 are MGHRA and YSYEKL. Sequenced by immunoSEQ multiplex PCR; TCRdb stores in-frame clones only, minus some. The sample yields around 90,000 clones, approximately 87% seen once. The source of this sequence is a woman aged 35 to 49 in good health. The J gene is TRBJ1-3, the V gene TRBV4-1; TRBD1 matches 7 bases. The sample was blood. CDR3 loop: CASSQPVQGRTGNTIYF. CDR3 DNA: TGCGCCAGCAGCCAACCTGTACAGGGGAGGACAGGAAACACCATATATTTT.